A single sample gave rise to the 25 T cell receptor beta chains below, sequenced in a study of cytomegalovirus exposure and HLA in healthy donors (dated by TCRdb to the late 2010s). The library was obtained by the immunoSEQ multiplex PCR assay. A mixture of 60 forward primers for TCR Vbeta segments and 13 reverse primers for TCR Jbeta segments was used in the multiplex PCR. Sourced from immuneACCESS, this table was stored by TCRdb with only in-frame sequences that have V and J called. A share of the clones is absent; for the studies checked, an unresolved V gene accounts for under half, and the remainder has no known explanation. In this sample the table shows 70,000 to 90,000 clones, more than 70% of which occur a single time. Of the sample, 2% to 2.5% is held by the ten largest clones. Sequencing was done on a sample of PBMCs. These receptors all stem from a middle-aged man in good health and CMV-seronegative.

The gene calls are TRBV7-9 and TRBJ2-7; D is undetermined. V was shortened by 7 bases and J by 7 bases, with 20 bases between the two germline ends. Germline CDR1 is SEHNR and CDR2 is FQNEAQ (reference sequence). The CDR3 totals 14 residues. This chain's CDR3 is CASTSEELIIEQYF. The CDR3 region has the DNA TGTGCCAGCACCTCTGAGGAGTTAATAATAGAGCAGTACTTC.

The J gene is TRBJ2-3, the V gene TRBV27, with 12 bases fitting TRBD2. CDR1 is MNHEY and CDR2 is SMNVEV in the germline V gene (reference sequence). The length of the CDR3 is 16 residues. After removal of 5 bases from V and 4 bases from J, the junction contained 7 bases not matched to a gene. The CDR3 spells CASSMLLAGGSDTQYF. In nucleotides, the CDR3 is TGTGCCAGCAGTATGCTACTAGCGGGGGGTTCAGATACGCAGTATTTT.

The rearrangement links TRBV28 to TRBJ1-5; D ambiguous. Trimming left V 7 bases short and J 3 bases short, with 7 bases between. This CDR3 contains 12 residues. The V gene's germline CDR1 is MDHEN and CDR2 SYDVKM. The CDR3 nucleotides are TGTGCCAGCACGGGAGTCAATCAGCCCCAGCATTTT. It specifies CASTGVNQPQHF. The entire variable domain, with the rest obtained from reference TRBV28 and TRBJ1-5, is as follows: DVKVTQSSRYLVKRTGEKVFLECVQDMDHENMFWYRQDPGLGLRLIYFSYDVKMKEKGDIPEGYSVSREKKERFSLILESASTNQTSMYLCASTGVNQPQHFGDGTRLSIL.

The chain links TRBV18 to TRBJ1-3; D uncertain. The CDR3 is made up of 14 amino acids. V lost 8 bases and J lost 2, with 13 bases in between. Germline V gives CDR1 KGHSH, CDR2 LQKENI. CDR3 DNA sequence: TGTGCCAGCCATGAGGGAACGGCTGGAAACACCATATATTTT. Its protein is CASHEGTAGNTIYF.

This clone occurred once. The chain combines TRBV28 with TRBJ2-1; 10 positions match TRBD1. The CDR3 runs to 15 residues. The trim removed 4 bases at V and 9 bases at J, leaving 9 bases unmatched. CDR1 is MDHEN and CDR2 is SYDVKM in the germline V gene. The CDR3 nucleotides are TGTGCCAGCAGTTCTCCGGGACAGGGGCTTGGTGAGCAGTTCTTC. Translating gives CASSSPGQGLGEQFF.

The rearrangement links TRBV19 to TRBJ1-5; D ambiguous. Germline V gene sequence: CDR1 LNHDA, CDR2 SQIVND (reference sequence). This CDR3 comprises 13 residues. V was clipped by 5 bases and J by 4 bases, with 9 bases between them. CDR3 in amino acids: CASSLGPNQPQHF. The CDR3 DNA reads TGTGCCAGTAGTCTAGGGCCAAATCAGCCCCAGCATTTT.

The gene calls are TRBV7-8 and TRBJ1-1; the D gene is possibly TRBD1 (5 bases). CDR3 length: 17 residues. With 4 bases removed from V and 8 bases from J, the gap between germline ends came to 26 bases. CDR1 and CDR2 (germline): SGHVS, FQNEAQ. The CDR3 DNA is TGTGCCAGCAGCTCGGCGGGACGAAGTTTCCCGAAGGGGGAAGCTTTCTTT. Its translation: CASSSAGRSFPKGEAFF.

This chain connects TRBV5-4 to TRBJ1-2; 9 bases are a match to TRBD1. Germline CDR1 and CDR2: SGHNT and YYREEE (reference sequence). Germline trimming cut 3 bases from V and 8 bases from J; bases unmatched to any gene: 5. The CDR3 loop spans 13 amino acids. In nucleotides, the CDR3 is TGTGCCAGCAGCTCACAGGGGGCAGGCGGCTACACCTTC. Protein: CASSSQGAGGYTF.

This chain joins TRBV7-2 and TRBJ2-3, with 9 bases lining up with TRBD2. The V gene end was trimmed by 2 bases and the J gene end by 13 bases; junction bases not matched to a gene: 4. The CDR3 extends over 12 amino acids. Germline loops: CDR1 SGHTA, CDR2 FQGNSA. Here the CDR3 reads CASSLLAGSKYF. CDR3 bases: TGTGCCAGCAGCTTACTAGCGGGATCGAAGTATTTT. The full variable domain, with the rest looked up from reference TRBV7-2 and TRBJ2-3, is GAGVSQSPSNKVTEKGKDVELRCDPISGHTALYWYRQSLGQGLEFLIYFQGNSAPDKSGLPSDRFSAERTGGSVSTLTIQRTQQEDSAVYLCASSLLAGSKYFGPGTRLTVL.

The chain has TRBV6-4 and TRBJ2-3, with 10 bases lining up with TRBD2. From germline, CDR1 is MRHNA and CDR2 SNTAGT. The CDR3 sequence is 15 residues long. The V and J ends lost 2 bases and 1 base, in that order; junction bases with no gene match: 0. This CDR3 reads CASSDLAGGTDTQYF. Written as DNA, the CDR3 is TGTGCCAGCAGTGACCTAGCGGGGGGCACAGATACGCAGTATTTT.

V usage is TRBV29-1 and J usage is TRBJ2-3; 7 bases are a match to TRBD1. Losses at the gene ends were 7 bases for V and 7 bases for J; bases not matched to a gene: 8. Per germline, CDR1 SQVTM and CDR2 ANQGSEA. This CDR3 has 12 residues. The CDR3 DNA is TGCAGCGGGGGACAGCAGGCGAATACGCAGTATTTT. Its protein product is CSGGQQANTQYF.

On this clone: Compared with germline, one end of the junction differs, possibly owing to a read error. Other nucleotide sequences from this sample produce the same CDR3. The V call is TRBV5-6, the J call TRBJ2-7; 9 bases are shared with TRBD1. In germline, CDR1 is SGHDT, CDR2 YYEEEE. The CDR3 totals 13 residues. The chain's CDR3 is CASSGTGGYEQYF. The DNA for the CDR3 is TGTGCCAGCAGCGGCACAGGGGGCTACGAGCAGTATTTC.

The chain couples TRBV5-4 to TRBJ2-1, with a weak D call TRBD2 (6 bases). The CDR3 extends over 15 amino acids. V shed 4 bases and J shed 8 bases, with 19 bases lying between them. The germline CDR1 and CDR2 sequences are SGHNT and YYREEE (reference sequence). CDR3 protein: CASSLVTSYPDEQFF. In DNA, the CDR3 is TGTGCCAGCAGCCTGGTGACTAGTTATCCGGATGAGCAGTTCTTC.

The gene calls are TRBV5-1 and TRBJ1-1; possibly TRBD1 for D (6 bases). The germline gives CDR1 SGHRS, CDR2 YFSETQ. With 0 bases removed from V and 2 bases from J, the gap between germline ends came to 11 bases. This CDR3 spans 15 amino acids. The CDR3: CASSLAGGLNTEAFF. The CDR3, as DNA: TGCGCCAGCAGCTTGGCGGGGGGCCTTAACACTGAAGCTTTCTTT.

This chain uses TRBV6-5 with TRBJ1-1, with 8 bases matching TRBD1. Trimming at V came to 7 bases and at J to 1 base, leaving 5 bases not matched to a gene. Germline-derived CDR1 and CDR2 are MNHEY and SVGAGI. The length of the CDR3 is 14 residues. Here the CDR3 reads CASTSDRGNTEAFF. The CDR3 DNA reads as TGTGCCAGCACCAGTGACAGGGGGAACACTGAAGCTTTCTTT.

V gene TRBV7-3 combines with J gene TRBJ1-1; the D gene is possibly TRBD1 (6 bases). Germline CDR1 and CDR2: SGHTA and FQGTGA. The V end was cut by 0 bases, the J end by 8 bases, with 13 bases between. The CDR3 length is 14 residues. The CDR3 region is CASSLTRGTGEAFF. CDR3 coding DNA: TGTGCCAGCAGCTTAACCAGGGGTACAGGGGAAGCTTTCTTT. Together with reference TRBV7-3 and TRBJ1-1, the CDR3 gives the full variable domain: GAGVSQTPSNKVTEKGKYVELRCDPISGHTALYWYRQSLGQGPEFLIYFQGTGAADDSGLPNDRFFAVRPEGSVSTLKIQRTERGDSAVYLCASSLTRGTGEAFFGQGTRLTVV.

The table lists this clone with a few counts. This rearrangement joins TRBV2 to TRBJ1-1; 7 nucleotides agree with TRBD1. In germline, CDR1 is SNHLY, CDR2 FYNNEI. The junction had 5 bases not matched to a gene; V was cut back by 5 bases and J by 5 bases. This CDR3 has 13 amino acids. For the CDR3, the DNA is TGTGCCAGCAGTTTCAGGGGGGCTACTGAAGCTTTCTTT. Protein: CASSFRGATEAFF.

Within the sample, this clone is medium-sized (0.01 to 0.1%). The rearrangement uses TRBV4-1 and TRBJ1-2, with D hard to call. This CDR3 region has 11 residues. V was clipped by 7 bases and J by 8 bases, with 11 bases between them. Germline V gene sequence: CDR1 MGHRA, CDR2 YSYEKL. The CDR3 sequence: CASTSGSGYTF. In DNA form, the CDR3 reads TGCGCCAGCACGTCGGGTAGCGGCTACACCTTC.

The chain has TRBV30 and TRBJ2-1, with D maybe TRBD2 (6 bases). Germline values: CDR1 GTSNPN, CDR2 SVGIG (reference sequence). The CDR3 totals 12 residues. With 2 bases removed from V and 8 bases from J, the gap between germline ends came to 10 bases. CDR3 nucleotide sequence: TGTGCCTGGAGTACTAGCATATATGAGCAGTTCTTC. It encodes CAWSTSIYEQFF.

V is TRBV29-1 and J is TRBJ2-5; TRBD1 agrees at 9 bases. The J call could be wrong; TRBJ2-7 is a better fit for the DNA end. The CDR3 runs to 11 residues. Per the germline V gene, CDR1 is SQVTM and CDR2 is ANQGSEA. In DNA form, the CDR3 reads TGCAGCGGCGGACAGGGGTACGAGCAGTACTTC. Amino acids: CSGGQGYEQYF.

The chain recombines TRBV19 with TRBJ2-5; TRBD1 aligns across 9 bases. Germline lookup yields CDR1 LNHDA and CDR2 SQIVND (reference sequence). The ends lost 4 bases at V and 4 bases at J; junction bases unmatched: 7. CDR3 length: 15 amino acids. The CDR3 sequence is CASSKGQGNRETQYF. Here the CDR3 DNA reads TGTGCCAGTAGTAAGGGACAGGGTAATCGAGAGACCCAGTACTTC.

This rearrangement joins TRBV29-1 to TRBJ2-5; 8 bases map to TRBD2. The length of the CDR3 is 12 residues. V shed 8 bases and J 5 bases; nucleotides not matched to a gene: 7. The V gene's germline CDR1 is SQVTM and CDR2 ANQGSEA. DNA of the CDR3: TGCAGCACCGTAGCGGGACCCGAGACCCAGTACTTC. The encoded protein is CSTVAGPETQYF. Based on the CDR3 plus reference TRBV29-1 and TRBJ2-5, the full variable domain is SAVISQKPSRDICQRGTSLTIQCQVDSQVTMMFWYRQQPGQSLTLIATANQGSEATYESGFVIDKFPISRPNLTFSTLTVSNMSPEDSSIYLCSTVAGPETQYFGPGTRLLVL.

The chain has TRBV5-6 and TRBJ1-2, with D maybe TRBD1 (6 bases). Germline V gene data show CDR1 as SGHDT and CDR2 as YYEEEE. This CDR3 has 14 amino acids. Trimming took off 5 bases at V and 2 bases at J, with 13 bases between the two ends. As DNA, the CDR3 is TGTGCCAGCAGACCTCTCGGACAGAACTATGGCTACACCTTC. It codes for CASRPLGQNYGYTF.

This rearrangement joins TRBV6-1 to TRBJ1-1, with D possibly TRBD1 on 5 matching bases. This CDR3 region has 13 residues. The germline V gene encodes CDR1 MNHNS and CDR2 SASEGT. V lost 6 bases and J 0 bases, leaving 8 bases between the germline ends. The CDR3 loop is CASSTGVNTEAFF. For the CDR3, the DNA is TGTGCCAGCAGCACAGGAGTGAACACTGAAGCTTTCTTT.

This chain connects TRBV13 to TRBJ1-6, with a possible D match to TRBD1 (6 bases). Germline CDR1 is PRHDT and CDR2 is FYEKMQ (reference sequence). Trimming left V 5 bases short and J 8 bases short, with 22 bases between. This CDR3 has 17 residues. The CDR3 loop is CASSAIQGSGRDSPLHF. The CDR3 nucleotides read TGTGCCAGCAGCGCGATACAGGGAAGCGGCCGAGATTCACCCCTCCACTTT.